Detailed here is one T cell receptor (beta chain). Noted treatment: oral pan-JAK inhibitor, 5-10 mg twice daily. Patients with alopecia areata provided lesional scalp punch biopsies as well as peripheral blood. cDNA serving as the sequencing template came from extracted, reverse transcribed RNA. Some clones are missing from TCRdb's copy, which holds only in-frame ones; the method was immunoSEQ multiplex PCR. Of under 25,000 clones listed, around three fifths are singletons. The sample belongs to a study of CD8+ T cells in alopecia areata. Germline V gene data show CDR1 as KGHSH and CDR2 as LQKENI. Germline trimming cut 6 bases from V and 2 bases from J; bases unmatched to any gene: 15. This CDR3 has 17 residues.

The clonotype comes from a human donor with alopecia areata. The sequenced sample was skin, obtained at week 4, from a patient treated with tofacitinib. The chain joins TRBV18 to TRBJ2-5, with 7 bases aligning to TRBD2. CDR3 loop: CASSLLGRGGYQETQYF. In DNA, the CDR3 is TGTGCCAGCTCTCTTCTCGGCCGCGGGGGTTATCAAGAGACCCAGTACTTC.